Following are 28 T cell receptor beta chains from one sample sequenced in a study of Graves' ophthalmopathy and Graves' hyperthyroidism. RNA transcripts provided the template for amplifying TCR beta CDR3 regions. HTBI primers served in a first-round RT-PCR, which a second-round multiplex PCR followed. TCRdb re-derived calls from the multiplex PCR reads in MiXCR, one entry per CDR3 protein. Found here are 200,000 to 250,000 distinct CDR3 sequences, about 22% of them singletons; the top ten hold about 40%. Sequencing was carried out using peripheral blood. The source of these receptors is a woman in her forties or fifties with Graves' ophthalmopathy.

In regard to this clonotype: The junction does not match germline at one end; this may be a read error. DNA of the CDR3: TGTGCCAGCAGTACCCAGGGTTCTGGCTACACCTTC. This encodes CASSTQGSGYTF. The V call is TRBV10-3, the J call TRBJ1-2; maybe TRBD1 (5 bases). The CDR3 consists of 12 residues. Germline V gene data show CDR1 as ENHRY and CDR2 as SYGVKD.

Ten or more counts support this clonotype. The chain uses TRBV12-3 or TRBV12-4 and TRBJ1-2; D might be TRBD1 (5 bases). This CDR3 has 14 residues. V lost 2 bases, J lost 6 bases, and 13 bases lay in between. CDR3 residues: CASSLFSGRHGYTF. CDR3 in DNA: TGTGCCAGCAGTTTATTCTCAGGGAGGCATGGCTACACCTTC.

The sample holds many counts of this clonotype. The chain is built from TRBV20-1 and TRBJ1-1; D unclear. V was pared by 6 bases and J by 0 bases, with 11 bases between. The germline CDR1 and CDR2 sequences are DFQATT and SNEGSKA (reference sequence). The CDR3 length is 13 residues. The CDR3 spells CSASGVVNTEAFF. CDR3 nucleotide sequence: TGCAGTGCCTCCGGGGTCGTGAACACTGAAGCTTTCTTT.

Many counts were recorded for this clonotype. The CDR3 here is CSAPLIETQYF. DNA for the CDR3: TGCAGTGCCCCCCTGATCGAGACCCAGTACTTC. The genes are TRBV20-1 and TRBJ2-5; D remains ambiguous. Trimming removed 6 bases at V and 5 bases at J, with 10 bases between. The germline CDR1 and CDR2 sequences are DFQATT and SNEGSKA (reference sequence). The CDR3 loop spans 11 amino acids.

This clonotype was seen repeatedly, ten times or more. The chain employs TRBV29-1 and TRBJ1-3, with 9 bases fitting TRBD1. With V trimmed by 6 bases and J by 4 bases, 4 bases remained unmatched. The CDR3 length is 13 residues. Germline lookup yields CDR1 SQVTM and CDR2 ANQGSEA. The DNA for the CDR3 is TGCAGCGTACAGGGACAGGGCGGAAACACCATATATTTT. Translation gives CSVQGQGGNTIYF. Variable domain in full (rest from reference TRBV29-1 and TRBJ1-3): SAVISQKPSRDICQRGTSLTIQCQVDSQVTMMFWYRQQPGQSLTLIATANQGSEATYESGFVIDKFPISRPNLTFSTLTVSNMSPEDSSIYLCSVQGQGGNTIYFGEGSWLTVV.

There are a few counts of this clonotype. The chain recombines TRBV30 with TRBJ2-6; 7 nucleotides match TRBD1. The CDR3 sequence is 15 residues long. The germline V gene has CDR1 GTSNPN and CDR2 SVGIG (reference sequence). Losses at the gene ends were 0 bases for V and 2 bases for J; bases not matched to a gene: 1. Here the CDR3 reads CAWSVTGAGANVLTF. CDR3 nucleotide sequence: TGTGCCTGGAGTGTCACAGGGGCTGGGGCCAACGTCCTGACTTTC.

This clonotype has ten or more counts. The gene calls are TRBV9 and TRBJ2-2, with TRBD2 matching over 14 bases. The germline CDR1 and CDR2 sequences are SGDLS and YYNGEE. The CDR3 runs to 18 residues. With V trimmed by 4 bases and J by 9 bases, 14 bases remained unmatched. CDR3 bases: TGTGCCAGCAGCCCCCAGGGGGGGGGGACTAGCGGGAGAAGGGAGCTGTTTTTT. Translation: CASSPQGGGTSGRRELFF. Full variable domain (missing parts from reference TRBV9 and TRBJ2-2): DSGVTQTPKHLITATGQRVTLRCSPRSGDLSVYWYQQSLDQGLQFLIQYYNGEERAKGNILERFSAQQFPDLHSELNLSSLELGDSALYFCASSPQGGGTSGRRELFFGEGSRLTVL.

The chain links TRBV9 to TRBJ1-5; D not certain. CDR1 is SGDLS, CDR2 YYNGEE, per germline. Trimming removed 1 base at V and 0 bases at J, with 8 bases between. The CDR3 sequence is 15 residues long. The CDR3 coding sequence is TGTGCCAGCAGCGTATCAGGTTATAGCAATCAGCCCCAGCATTTT. It specifies CASSVSGYSNQPQHF.

Ten or more counts support this clonotype. The chain links TRBV28 to TRBJ1-5; D is undetermined. V was cut by 10 bases and J by 1 base, with 8 bases left in between. The CDR3 contains 12 residues. Germline CDR1 is MDHEN and CDR2 is SYDVKM. CDR3 in amino acids: CATNLSNQPQHF. For the CDR3, the DNA is TGTGCCACAAACCTCAGCAATCAGCCCCAGCATTTT.

This clonotype was seen a few times. A much bigger clone sits one base away, suggesting this may be a read error. This chain joins TRBV7-2 and TRBJ2-5; D possibly corresponds to TRBD2 (6 bases). V lost 5 bases, J lost 2 bases, and 9 bases lay in between. The CDR3 has 13 amino acids. Per the germline V gene, CDR1 is SGHTA and CDR2 is FQGNSA. CDR3 sequence (DNA): TGTACCAGCAGCAGTAGCGGACAAGAGACCCAGTACTTC. It encodes CTSSSSGQETQYF.

The sample holds many counts of this clonotype. The chain employs TRBV28 and TRBJ2-7; D is unclear. Trimming stripped 3 bases from V and 6 bases from J, with 18 bases between. The CDR3 is made up of 15 amino acids. The germline CDR1 and CDR2 sequences are MDHEN and SYDVKM. The CDR3 nucleotides read TGTGCCAGCAGTTTTCTAGTCTCTCTACTTTCCGAGCAGTACTTC. Amino acid sequence: CASSFLVSLLSEQYF.

The sample holds many counts of this clonotype. The chain links TRBV7-3 to TRBJ2-5; D remains unclear. Trimming stripped 4 bases from V and 5 bases from J, with 14 bases between. CDR1 SGHTA and CDR2 FQGTGA come from the germline V gene. This CDR3 comprises 14 residues. DNA for the CDR3: TGTGCCAGCAGCTCCTTAGCCGGTGGGGAGACCCAGTACTTC. Translating gives CASSSLAGGETQYF.

In regard to this clonotype: A much larger clone lies a single base off, so this may be a read error. As DNA, the CDR3 is TGTGCCAGCAGATCGGGGTTAGAGACCCGGTACTTC. Translating it yields CASRSGLETRYF. The genes are TRBV28 and TRBJ2-5; a possible D gene is TRBD2 (5 bases). CDR1 and CDR2 (germline): MDHEN, SYDVKM. The CDR3 covers 12 residues.

This clonotype was detected many times. The chain couples TRBV2 to TRBJ2-7; D is unresolved. There are 14 residues in the CDR3. V was shortened by 1 base and J by 0 bases, with 7 bases between the two germline ends. CDR1 is SNHLY, CDR2 FYNNEI, per germline. The CDR3 nucleotides read TGTGCCAGCAGTGAAGGACTTCGCTCCTACGAGCAGTACTTC. This encodes CASSEGLRSYEQYF.

This clonotype has a count of ten or more. As DNA, the CDR3 is TGTGCCAGCAGCTTAGCGAGAGTGGGACGGGGTGAAGCTTTCTTT. Amino acids: CASSLARVGRGEAFF. V gene TRBV7-9 combines with J gene TRBJ1-1; maybe TRBD1 (5 bases). V dropped 0 bases and J dropped 7 bases, with 15 bases sitting between them. The CDR3 covers 15 residues. CDR1 is SEHNR, CDR2 FQNEAQ, per germline (reference sequence).

In this sample, this clonotype turned up many times. This CDR3 reads CSVDVAYTGELFF. The CDR3, as DNA: TGCAGCGTTGATGTGGCCTACACCGGGGAGCTGTTTTTT. The chain combines TRBV29-1 with TRBJ2-2; D remains ambiguous. Germline values: CDR1 SQVTM, CDR2 ANQGSEA. V was shortened by 3 bases and J by 3 bases, with 8 bases between the two germline ends. This CDR3 contains 13 residues.

This clonotype was seen ten or more times. A much larger clone differs from this one at a single base, so this may be a read error. V usage is TRBV6-5 and J usage is TRBJ1-2, with D perhaps TRBD1 (6 bases). CDR1 and CDR2 (germline): MNHEY, SVGAGI. The CDR3 spans 15 residues. In DNA, the CDR3 is TGTGCCAGCAGTTACTGGGGGGGCATAGACTATGGCTACATCTTC. Its translation: CASSYWGGIDYGYIF.

The chain carries TRBV12-3 or TRBV12-4 and TRBJ2-1; no clear D gene. The CDR3 consists of 12 residues. Trimming stripped 5 bases from V and 9 bases from J, with 11 bases between. The DNA for the CDR3 is TGTGCCAGCAGTCTGCCGTTGGGTGAGCAGTTCTTC. The encoded protein is CASSLPLGEQFF.

This clonotype has ten or more counts. The V gene is TRBV4-1, the J gene TRBJ1-5; weak D call: TRBD1 (5 bases). The V gene's germline CDR1 is MGHRA and CDR2 YSYEKL. The CDR3 totals 15 residues. V lost 0 bases and J lost 6, with 12 bases in between. The CDR3 DNA reads as TGCGCCAGCAGCCAAGATTCGGGGGAGGTTCAGCCCCAGCATTTT. Translating gives CASSQDSGEVQPQHF.

This clonotype was seen ten or more times. V is TRBV6-1 and J is TRBJ1-1; 9 nucleotides line up with TRBD1. The CDR3 totals 15 residues. Germline V lookup: CDR1 MNHNS, CDR2 SASEGT. V gave up 6 bases and J gave up 4 bases; unmatched junction bases: 9. CDR3 residues: CASRPDRGSVTEAFF. For the CDR3, the DNA is TGTGCCAGCAGACCAGACAGGGGGAGCGTCACTGAAGCTTTCTTT.

This chain connects TRBV30 to TRBJ1-3; 8 bases map to TRBD1. After removal of 3 bases from V and 3 bases from J, the junction contained 7 bases not matched to a gene. Germline V CDR1 and CDR2: GTSNPN, SVGIG (reference sequence). The CDR3 contains 15 residues. The CDR3 is CAWSLTGAGGNTIYF. DNA of the CDR3: TGTGCCTGGAGCCTGACAGGGGCTGGTGGAAACACCATATATTTT.

This chain connects TRBV12-3 or TRBV12-4 to TRBJ1-1; possibly TRBD1 for D (6 bases). The CDR3 covers 14 residues. Trimming cost V 1 base and J 11 bases, with 17 bases left between them. The CDR3 reads CASSLDPHTGTAFF. The CDR3 DNA is TGTGCCAGCAGTTTAGACCCGCACACAGGGACGGCTTTCTTT.

This clonotype occurred many times. This rearrangement joins TRBV25-1 to TRBJ1-6; 10 nucleotides line up with TRBD1. CDR3 length equals 19 residues. Germline lookup yields CDR1 MGHDK and CDR2 SYGVNS. J was trimmed by 3 bases and V by 4 bases; bases with no gene match: 12. CDR3 sequence (DNA): TGTGCCAGCAGTGCCCGGACAGGGGGTGCTGGGGGCTATAATTCACCCCTCCACTTT. Amino acids: CASSARTGGAGGYNSPLHF.

This clonotype was counted at least ten times. This sequence joins TRBV19 and TRBJ1-5; D perhaps matches TRBD1 (5 bases). Germline V CDR1 and CDR2: LNHDA, SQIVND (reference sequence). Trimming pared 9 bases from V and 7 bases from J, leaving 13 bases between. The CDR3 contains 12 residues. CDR3 nucleotide sequence: TGTGCCAGCCGAGGAGGGGAACAGCCCCAGCATTTT. Encoded protein: CASRGGEQPQHF.

This clonotype was recorded at least ten times. The chain uses TRBV7-8 and TRBJ1-1, with no clear D. The germline CDR1 and CDR2 sequences are SGHVS and FQNEAQ. The CDR3 covers 13 residues. V lost 7 bases to trimming and J lost 3 bases, with 12 bases between them. The CDR3 sequence: CASNSPPDTEAFF. CDR3 DNA sequence: TGTGCCAGCAACAGCCCCCCGGACACTGAAGCTTTCTTT.

This clonotype was seen more than once but under ten times. This chain links TRBV12-3 or TRBV12-4 with TRBJ1-1; TRBD1 matches at 10 bases. V was pared by 7 bases and J by 7 bases, with 9 bases of the junction left unmatched. The CDR3 spans 14 residues. The CDR3, as DNA: TGTGCCAGCATTCCCGGGACAGGGGCTCGTGAAGCTTTCTTT. Translated: CASIPGTGAREAFF.

The table lists this clonotype with many counts. The V call is TRBV12-3 or TRBV12-4, the J call TRBJ2-4; no definite D call. Trimming took 4 bases from V and 6 from J, leaving 13 bases between them. The CDR3 runs 14 residues. CDR3 bases: TGTGCCAGCAGTTCGGGTCGAATGGTAAACATTCAGTACTTC. Translation gives CASSSGRMVNIQYF.

This clonotype was observed at least ten times. The V and J genes are TRBV14 and TRBJ2-5; 13 bases agree with TRBD2. Trimming took 1 base from V and 0 from J; bases not matched to a gene: 8. The CDR3 runs to 19 residues. Germline lookup yields CDR1 SGHDN and CDR2 FVKESK. The CDR3 DNA reads as TGTGCCAGCAGCCAAGCCGGGACTAGCGGGATTGGTAACCAAGAGACCCAGTACTTC. Its translation: CASSQAGTSGIGNQETQYF.